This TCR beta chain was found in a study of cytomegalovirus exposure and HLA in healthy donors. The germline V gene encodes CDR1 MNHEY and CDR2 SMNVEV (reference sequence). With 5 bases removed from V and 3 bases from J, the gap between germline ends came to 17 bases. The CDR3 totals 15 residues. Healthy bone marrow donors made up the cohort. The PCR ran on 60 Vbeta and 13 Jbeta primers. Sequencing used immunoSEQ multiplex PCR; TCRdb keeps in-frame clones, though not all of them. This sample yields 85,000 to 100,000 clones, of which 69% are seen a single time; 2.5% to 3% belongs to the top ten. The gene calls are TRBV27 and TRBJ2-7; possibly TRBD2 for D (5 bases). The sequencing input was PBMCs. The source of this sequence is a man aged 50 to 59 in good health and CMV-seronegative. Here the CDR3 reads CASSIARGGLYEQYF. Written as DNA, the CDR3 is TGTGCCAGCAGTATCGCTCGCGGCGGGCTCTACGAGCAGTACTTC.